This entry features one T cell receptor (beta chain) sequence. The clone's antigen remains unknown. The input lacks base qualities; no much larger clone sits a single base away. The source of the sample is a study of cytotoxic CD8 clonotypes in ibrutinib-treated CLL (dated by TCRdb to about 2021). As for the study more broadly: The cohort included about 15 treatment-naive and under 13 relapsed/refractory patients; 17 to 18 were IGHV unmutated. Cryopreserved peripheral blood mononuclear cells were obtained prior to treatment, at the time of response, and at either disease progression or sustained remission. Response samples were taken after a median of roughly 12 months on treatment, ranging from about 6 to 36 months. Partial responses were observed in roughly 25 patients and complete responses in 2; after a median follow-up of 68 months, remission was maintained in roughly 15 patients and progression was observed in approximately 12. Longitudinal samples were available for about 30% of the 86 trial participants. Samples averaged around 280,000 productive templates and some 91,000 productive rearrangements. All remission and progressive disease samples were collected while patients were still receiving ibrutinib.

The time point label here, explained by the study, means: more than 10 months on ibrutinib. For TCR beta library preparation, about 2 micrograms of genomic DNA were isolated from cryopreserved PBMCs. High-throughput TCR beta sequencing was performed on longitudinal blood samples from CLL patients receiving ibrutinib monotherapy. The patients were enrolled in a single-center, open-label phase 2 trial of ibrutinib monotherapy. Spanning cysteine to phenylalanine, the CDR3 consists of 14 amino acids. Solely the CDR3 DNA is kept, with 42 bases framed from the first base. The germline V gene yields MDHEN for CDR1 and SYDVKM for CDR2. V is trimmed back by 6 bases and J by 3 bases, and the junction contains 5 bases that no gene match accounts for. Points the paper makes about the study in general: Sampling times were not matched between patients in sustained remission and patients whose disease was progressing, and lymph node repertoires were not examined. Public clonotypes were rare and either shrank or stayed stable during treatment, and the rise in clonality at ibrutinib response reflected expansion of private clonotypes. Baseline clonality was found to be higher than that of age-matched healthy donors and was strongly correlated with circulating CD8+ T-cell counts. Clonality increased at ibrutinib response, stayed stable in sustained remission, and fell back toward baseline at progression.

On a MiSeq, deep resolution sequencing aimed for a depth between 1 in 1 million and 1 in 200,000 T cells, with each clonotype covered approximately 9.2x on average. TCR beta libraries were generated with the immunoSEQ hsTCRB Kit. Concerning the study's data processing: The data were analyzed with ImmunoSEQ Analyzer and ImmunoSEQ Data Assistant, and V, D and J gene assignments followed IMGT definitions. Clonality, which ranges from 0 to 1, was calculated as one minus the normalized Shannon entropy of productive rearrangement frequencies. Only overrepresented clonotypes making up at least 0.05% of the repertoire of each patient were included in the public clonotype analysis. Repertoires from approximately 13 age-matched healthy donors in immuneACCESS were used as clonality controls. Not all clones reach the TCRdb copy of this immuneACCESS table, which keeps in-frame sequences only. Checked studies attribute under half of the gap to unresolved V genes and leave the rest unexplained. V and J calls and clone size are those listed in that table; D and trimming were worked out from the DNA. This sample lists over 150,000 clones; around 84% were detected once. Approximately 2% of the sample goes to the ten largest clones.

Recombination joined TRBV28 with TRBJ2-1; 7 central nucleotides agree with TRBD2. The specimen was PBMCs, collected after 12 months of ibrutinib treatment. This receptor was taken from a human donor with chronic lymphocytic leukemia. The DNA sequence is TGTGCCAGCAGGGAGAGGGAGGGCTACAATGAGCAGTTCTTC. It translates to CASREREGYNEQFF.